This entry features one T cell receptor (beta chain) sequence. This clone was counted once. Its specific antigen is unknown. Per-base qualities were not stored, and no clone one base away is much larger. TCR CDR3 regions were amplified from genomic DNA by multiplex PCR using the deep immunoSEQ assay. For each cell subset, the extracted genomic DNA was distributed evenly across all wells of several immunoSEQ 96-well plates, and each plate served as one replicate. For sorted subsets, around 200 ng genomic DNA, equal to about 30,000 T cell genomes, was loaded into each replicate PCR. The purified libraries were quantified using a Qubit 3.0 fluorometer, sized with a Bioanalyzer 2100, and then quantified again using the KAPA Library Quantification kit. A separate single-read 150-cycle Illumina NextSeq 550 flow cell was used to sequence each immunoSEQ 96-well plate. The study's own analysis went as follows. The immunoSEQ output contained only junctional sequences without quality scores, so filtering could not match that applied to full-length reads. To assign V/J genes and CDR3, sequences were annotated using PyIR, a Python wrapper for IgBLAST v1.9, with IMGT germline references. Reads with weak V/J assignments (E-value above 1e-6), missing CDR3, stop codons, out-of-frame junctions, or ambiguous translated residues were removed. V3J clonotypes were defined by identical inferred V gene, J gene, and CDR3 amino acid sequence. To compute the percentage overlap between repertoires, the number of shared unique clonotypes was divided by the size of the smaller repertoire. Three approaches were used to assess repertoire richness: RTK rarefaction, the Chao1 estimator, and Recon v2.1 estimates of unobserved clonotypes. Generation probabilities for all TCRbeta clonotypes obtained by the gDNA method from four donors were computed using OLGA. TCRdb carries this immuneACCESS record with in-frame sequences only. Its versions omit some clonotypes, under half of them owing to an unresolved V gene in the studies checked, with the rest unexplained. Clone size and the V and J calls come from that table; the DNA yielded D and trimming. The sample records roughly 2,000,000 clones, about 95% of which are singletons. 1% to 1.5% of the sample lies in the top ten.

This specimen belongs to a study of shared clonotypes between healthy human individuals (TCRdb year 2020). Background on the whole study: A few men and a couple of women, aged 18 to 49 years, made up the cohort. For each donor, three plates each were used for CD4 naive and CD4 memory, two plates were used for CD8 naive, and one plate was used for CD8 memory. To estimate repertoire size and how much clonotype sharing occurs between individuals, the study deeply sequenced the blood TCR repertoires of several healthy adults. To increase sequencing depth and limit assay-specific biases, TCR repertoire library preparation and sequencing were carried out by different laboratories using diverse techniques. Per donor, leukapheresis produced somewhere between about 0.9 and 10 billion PBMCs. The study at large found these results: Sampling was restricted to blood, and TCR repertoires in tissues likely differ from the TCR repertoires found in blood. Naive subsets generally had larger estimated clonotype richness than memory subsets did. The small number of donors limited the genetic and exposure-history diversity represented. Incomplete sequencing was indicated by rarefaction of sorted-subset datasets, despite the large sequencing depth. When several donors were compared, the shared fraction of clonotypes was 5% to 6.5% for naive CD4, about 4% for naive CD8, roughly 2.5% for memory CD4, and under 0.5% for memory CD8. Higher generation probabilities were observed for clonotypes shared by all four sorted-subset donors than for non-shared clonotypes. Pairwise subsampling led to the expectation that sequencing depth would affect the degree of clonotype sharing among donors.

After removal of 9 bases from V and 5 bases from J, the junction retains 12 bases not matched to a gene. The germline V gene provides CDR1 MNHNS and CDR2 SASEGT. From its cysteine to its phenylalanine, the CDR3 spans 15 amino acids. The DNA shown is the 45-base CDR3, in frame from base 1. For the CD8 naive samples, CD45RO-negative cells were positively selected for CCR7, yielding a CD45RA+CCR7+ population from which TemRA cells were excluded. The donors were healthy, HIV-negative adults with no recently reported acute infections or vaccinations. All donors were Caucasian adults living in Nashville, Tennessee, USA. Blood was obtained by leukapheresis, after which PBMCs were separated by Ficoll-Histopaque density gradient centrifugation and cryopreserved in liquid nitrogen vapor phase. Analytical flow cytometry was used to check the purity and quantity of each magnetically sorted T cell population. From each sorted fraction, genomic DNA was isolated and quantified by UV absorbance on a Nanodrop 2000c.

The receptor was isolated from a man aged 18 to 29 in good health. Sequences were obtained from naive CD8+ T cells sorted from blood. The sample's cell subset or site label is to be understood as: CD45RA+CCR7+. The V and J segments used are TRBV6-1 and TRBJ2-1; the junction holds 8 bases that match TRBD1. This receptor has the CDR3 CASAIGQGGNNEQFF. The sequenced DNA: TGTGCCAGTGCTATAGGACAGGGTGGGAACAATGAGCAGTTCTTC.